What follows is one TCR beta chain and its context. Its antigen is still unknown. The method was immunoSEQ multiplex PCR; TCRdb's version includes in-frame clones alone and lacks a portion of them. The table has 65,000 to 75,000 clones, 70% to 90% seen once. These data belong to a study of OX40 agonist ivuxolimab in advanced cancers. Study details: Patient treatment consisted of intravenous ivuxolimab administration every 2 weeks at 0.01 to 10 mg/kg. Findings of the study overall: More expanded clones were seen, on average, in CD8+ T cells than in CD4+. Nonresponders, in some cases, also had low normalized T-cell clonal expansion.

The CDR3 has 12 amino acids. The V gene's germline CDR1 is MNHNS and CDR2 SASEGT. Trimming took 6 bases from V and 3 from J, leaving 8 bases between them. The J gene is TRBJ1-2, the V gene TRBV6-1; unclear D gene. The clonotype comes from an adult with an advanced solid tumor such as melanoma, head and neck, liver or kidney cancer. Material: CD4+ or CD8+ T cells sorted from blood, obtained in a trial of the OX40 agonist ivuxolimab. Here the CDR3 reads CASRRADYGYTF. CDR3 in DNA: TGTGCCAGCAGGAGGGCGGACTATGGCTACACCTTC.